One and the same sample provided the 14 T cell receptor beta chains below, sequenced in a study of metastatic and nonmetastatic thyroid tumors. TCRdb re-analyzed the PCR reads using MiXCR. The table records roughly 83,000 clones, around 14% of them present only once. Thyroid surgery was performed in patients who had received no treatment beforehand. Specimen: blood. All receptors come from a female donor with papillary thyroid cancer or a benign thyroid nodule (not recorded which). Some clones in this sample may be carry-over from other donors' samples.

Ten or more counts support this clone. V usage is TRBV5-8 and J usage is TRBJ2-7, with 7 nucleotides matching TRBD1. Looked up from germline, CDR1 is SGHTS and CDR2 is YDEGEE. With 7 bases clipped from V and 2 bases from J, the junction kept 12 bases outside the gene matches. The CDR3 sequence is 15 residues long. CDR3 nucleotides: TGTGCCAGCCTTGTGAGGGGGCGCGTCGCCTACGAGCAGTACTTC. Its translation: CASLVRGRVAYEQYF. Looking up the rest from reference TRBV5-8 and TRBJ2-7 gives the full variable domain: EAGVTQSPTHLIKTRGQQATLRCSPISGHTSVYWYQQALGLGLQFLLWYDEGEERNRGNFPPRFSGRQFPNYSSELNVNALELEDSALYLCASLVRGRVAYEQYFGPGTRLTVT.

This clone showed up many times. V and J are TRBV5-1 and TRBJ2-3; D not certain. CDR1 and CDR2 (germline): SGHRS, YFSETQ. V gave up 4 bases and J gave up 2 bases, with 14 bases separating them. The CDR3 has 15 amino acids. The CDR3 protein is CASSPFWTYTDTQYF. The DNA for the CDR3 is TGCGCCAGCAGCCCCTTTTGGACCTACACAGATACGCAGTATTTT.

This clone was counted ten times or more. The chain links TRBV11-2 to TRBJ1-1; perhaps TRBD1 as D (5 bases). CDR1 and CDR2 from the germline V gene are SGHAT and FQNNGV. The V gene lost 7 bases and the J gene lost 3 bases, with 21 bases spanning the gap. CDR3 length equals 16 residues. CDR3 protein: CASIASGGLGDTEAFF. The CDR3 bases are TGTGCCAGCATCGCTTCGGGAGGGTTGGGGGACACTGAAGCTTTCTTT.

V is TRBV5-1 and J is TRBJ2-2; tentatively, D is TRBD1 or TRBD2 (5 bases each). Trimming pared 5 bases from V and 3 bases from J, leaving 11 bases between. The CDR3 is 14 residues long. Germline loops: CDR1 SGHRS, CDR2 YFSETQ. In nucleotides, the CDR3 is TGCGCCAGCAGACCTGGGGGATACACCGGGGAGCTGTTTTTT. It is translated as CASRPGGYTGELFF.

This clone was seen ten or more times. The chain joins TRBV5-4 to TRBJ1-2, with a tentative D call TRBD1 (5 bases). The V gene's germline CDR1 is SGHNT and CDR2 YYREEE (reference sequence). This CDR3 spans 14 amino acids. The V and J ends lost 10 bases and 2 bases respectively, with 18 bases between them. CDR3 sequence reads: CAGGSGRTNYGYTF. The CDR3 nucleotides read TGTGCCGGAGGCTCAGGGAGGACCAACTATGGCTACACCTTC.

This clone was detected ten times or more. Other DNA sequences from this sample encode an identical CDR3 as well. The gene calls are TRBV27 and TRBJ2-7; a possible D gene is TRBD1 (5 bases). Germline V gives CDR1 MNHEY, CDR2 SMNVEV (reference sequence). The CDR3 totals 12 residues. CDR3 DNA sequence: TGTGCTAGCTCCCCAGTTCAGGGCGAGCAGTACTTC. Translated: CASSPVQGEQYF.

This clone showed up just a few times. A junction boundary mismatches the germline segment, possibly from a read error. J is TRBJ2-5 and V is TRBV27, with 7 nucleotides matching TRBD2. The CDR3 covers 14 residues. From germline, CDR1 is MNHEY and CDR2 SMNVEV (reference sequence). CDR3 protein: CACSLAGPQETQYF. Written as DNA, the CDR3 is TGTGCCTGCAGCTTAGCGGGCCCGCAAGAGACCCAGTACTTC.

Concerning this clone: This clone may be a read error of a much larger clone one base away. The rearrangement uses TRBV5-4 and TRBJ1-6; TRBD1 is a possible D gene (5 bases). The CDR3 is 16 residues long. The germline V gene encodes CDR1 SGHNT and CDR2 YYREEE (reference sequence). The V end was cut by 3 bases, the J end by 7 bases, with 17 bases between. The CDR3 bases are TGTGCCAGCAGCTCCGGACGGGGGGGAAAAAATTCACCCCTCCACTTT. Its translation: CASSSGRGGKNSPLHF.

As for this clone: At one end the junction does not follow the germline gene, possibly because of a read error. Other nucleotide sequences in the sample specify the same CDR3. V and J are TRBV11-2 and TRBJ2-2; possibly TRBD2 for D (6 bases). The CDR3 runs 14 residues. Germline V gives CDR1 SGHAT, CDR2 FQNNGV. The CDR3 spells CASSLTSPTGELFF. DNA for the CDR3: TGTGCCAGCAGCTTAACTAGTCCCACGGGGGAGCTTTTTTTT.

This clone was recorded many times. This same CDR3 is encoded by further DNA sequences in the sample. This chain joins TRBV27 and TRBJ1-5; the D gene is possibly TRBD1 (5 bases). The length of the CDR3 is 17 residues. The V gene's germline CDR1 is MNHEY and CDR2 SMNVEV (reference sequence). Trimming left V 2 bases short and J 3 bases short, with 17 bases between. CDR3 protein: CASSLGRGRAANQPQHF. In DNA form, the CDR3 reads TGTGCCAGCAGTTTAGGTCGGGGCAGGGCGGCCAATCAGCCCCAGCATTTT.

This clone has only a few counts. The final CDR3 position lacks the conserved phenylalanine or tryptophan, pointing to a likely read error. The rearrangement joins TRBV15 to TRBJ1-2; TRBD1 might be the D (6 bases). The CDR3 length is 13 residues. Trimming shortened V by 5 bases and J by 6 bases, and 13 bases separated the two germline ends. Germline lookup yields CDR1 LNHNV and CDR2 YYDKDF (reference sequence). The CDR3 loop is CATSVQGTHGYTL. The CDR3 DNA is TGTGCCACCAGCGTTCAGGGGACCCATGGCTACACCCTC.

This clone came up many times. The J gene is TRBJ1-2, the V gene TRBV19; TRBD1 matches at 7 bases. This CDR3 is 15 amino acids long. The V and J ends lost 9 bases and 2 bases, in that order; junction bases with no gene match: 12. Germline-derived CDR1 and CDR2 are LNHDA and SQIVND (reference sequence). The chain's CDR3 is CASAARGRRNYGYTF. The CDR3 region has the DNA TGTGCCAGCGCCGCGAGGGGGCGGAGGAACTATGGCTACACCTTC.

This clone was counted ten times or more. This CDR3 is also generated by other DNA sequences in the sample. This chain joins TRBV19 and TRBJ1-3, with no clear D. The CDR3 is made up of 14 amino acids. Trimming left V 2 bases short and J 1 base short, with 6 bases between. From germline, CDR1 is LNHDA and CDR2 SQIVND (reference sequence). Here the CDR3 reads CASSIRGSGNTIYF. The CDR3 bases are TGTGCCAGTAGTATACGAGGGTCTGGAAACACCATATATTTT.

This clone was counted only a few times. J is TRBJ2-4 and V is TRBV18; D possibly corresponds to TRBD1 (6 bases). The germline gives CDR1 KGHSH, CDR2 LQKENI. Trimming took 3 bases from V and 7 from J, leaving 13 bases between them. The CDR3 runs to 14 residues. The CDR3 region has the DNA TGTGCCAGCTCACCGAGAGAGGGGGAGAACATTCAGTACTTC. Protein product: CASSPREGENIQYF.